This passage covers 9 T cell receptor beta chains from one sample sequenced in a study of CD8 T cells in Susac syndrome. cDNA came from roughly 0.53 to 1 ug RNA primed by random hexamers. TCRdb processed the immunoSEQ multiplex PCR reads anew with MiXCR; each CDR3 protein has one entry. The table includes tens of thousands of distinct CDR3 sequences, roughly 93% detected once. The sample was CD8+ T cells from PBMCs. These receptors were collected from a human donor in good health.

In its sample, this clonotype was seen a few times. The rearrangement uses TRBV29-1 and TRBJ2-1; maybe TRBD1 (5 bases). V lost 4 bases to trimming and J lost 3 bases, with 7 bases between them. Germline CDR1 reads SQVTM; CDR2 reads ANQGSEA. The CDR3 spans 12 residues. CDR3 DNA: TGCAGCGTTGGCAGGGTCTACAATGAGCAGTTCTTC. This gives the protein CSVGRVYNEQFF.

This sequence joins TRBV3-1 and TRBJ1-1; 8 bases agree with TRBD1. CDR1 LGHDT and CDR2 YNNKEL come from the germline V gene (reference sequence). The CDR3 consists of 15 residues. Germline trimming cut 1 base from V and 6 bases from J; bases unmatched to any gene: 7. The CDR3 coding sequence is TGTGCCAGCAGCCAAGCCCCCAGGGGGCGGGCTGAAGCTTTCTTT. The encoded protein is CASSQAPRGRAEAFF.

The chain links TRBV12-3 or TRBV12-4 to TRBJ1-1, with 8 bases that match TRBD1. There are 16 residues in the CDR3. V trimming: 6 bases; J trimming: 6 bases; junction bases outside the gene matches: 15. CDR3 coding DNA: TGTGCCAGCAGGCTCCTTATACTGACAGGGGAGTCTGAAGCTTTCTTT. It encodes CASRLLILTGESEAFF.

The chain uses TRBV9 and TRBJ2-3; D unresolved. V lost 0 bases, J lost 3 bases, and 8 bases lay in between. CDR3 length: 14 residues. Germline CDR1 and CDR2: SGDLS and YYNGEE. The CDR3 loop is CASSVELLTDTQYF. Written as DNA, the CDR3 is TGTGCCAGCAGCGTAGAATTGCTAACAGATACGCAGTATTTT. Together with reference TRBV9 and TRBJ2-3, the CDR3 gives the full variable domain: DSGVTQTPKHLITATGQRVTLRCSPRSGDLSVYWYQQSLDQGLQFLIQYYNGEERAKGNILERFSAQQFPDLHSELNLSSLELGDSALYFCASSVELLTDTQYFGPGTRLTVL.

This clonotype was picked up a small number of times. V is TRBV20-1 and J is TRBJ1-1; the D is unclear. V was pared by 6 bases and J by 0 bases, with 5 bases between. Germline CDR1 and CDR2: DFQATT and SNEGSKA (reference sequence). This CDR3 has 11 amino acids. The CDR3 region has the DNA TGCAGTGCCTCCATGAACACTGAAGCTTTCTTT. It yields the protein CSASMNTEAFF.

The CDR3 DNA reads as TGTGCCAGCAGTGCCGGACGGATGAACACTGAAGCTTTCTTT. Translation gives CASSAGRMNTEAFF. The J gene is TRBJ1-1, the V gene TRBV25-1, with D uncertain. This CDR3 contains 14 residues. Germline CDR1 and CDR2: MGHDK and SYGVNS. The V and J ends lost 4 bases and 0 bases respectively, with 9 bases between them.

For the CDR3, the DNA is TGTGCCAGCAGGGAAGCGGGGGGCACAGATACGCAGTATTTT. Amino acids: CASREAGGTDTQYF. The chain uses TRBV7-2 and TRBJ2-3; 8 nucleotides align to TRBD2. CDR3 length equals 14 residues. The V and J ends lost 6 bases and 1 base, in that order; junction bases with no gene match: 3. From germline, CDR1 is SGHTA and CDR2 FQGNSA.

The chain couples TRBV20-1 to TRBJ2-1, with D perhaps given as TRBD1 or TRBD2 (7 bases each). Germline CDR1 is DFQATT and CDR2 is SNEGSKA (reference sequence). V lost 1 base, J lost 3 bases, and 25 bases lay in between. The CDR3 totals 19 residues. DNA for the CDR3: TGCAGTGCTAGAGCCCCTCCCGTCAGACAGGGAGGGATCTACAATGAGCAGTTCTTC. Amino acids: CSARAPPVRQGGIYNEQFF.

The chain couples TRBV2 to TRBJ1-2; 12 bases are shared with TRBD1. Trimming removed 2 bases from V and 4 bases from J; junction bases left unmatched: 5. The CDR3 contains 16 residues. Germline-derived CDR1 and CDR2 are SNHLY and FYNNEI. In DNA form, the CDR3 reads TGTGCCAGCAGTGAAAGGGACAGGGGGCTCATCTATGGCTACACCTTC. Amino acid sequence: CASSERDRGLIYGYTF. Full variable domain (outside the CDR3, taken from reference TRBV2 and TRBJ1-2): EPEVTQTPSHQVTQMGQEVILRCVPISNHLYFYWYRQILGQKVEFLVSFYNNEISEKSEIFDDQFSVERPDGSNFTLKIRSTKLEDSAMYFCASSERDRGLIYGYTFGSGTRLTVV.